This TCR beta chain was observed in a study of blood T cell repertoires in COVID-19. Whole-study context: Specimens from acute and convalescent COVID-19 originated in the United States, Italy and Spain. T cells, B-cell-depleted T cells, or PBMCs provided the cDNA or gDNA that served as material.

How the authors handled the data: Amplifying reference gene primers gave estimates of nucleated cell counts. The assay was immunoSEQ multiplex PCR, and TCRdb's table has in-frame clones only and misses some. V and J calls and clone size are given by that table; D and trimming were obtained from the DNA. Among roughly 230,000 clones listed, approximately 86% were seen once. V was clipped by 4 bases and J by 4 bases, with 20 bases between them. Germline loops: CDR1 LGHNT, CDR2 FRNRAP. This CDR3 comprises 17 residues. The sequenced sample consisted of peripheral blood. This TCR was sampled from a human donor in a cohort sampled during active COVID-19. The chain is built from TRBV12-5 and TRBJ1-3, with no clear D. Written as DNA, the CDR3 is TGTGCTAGTGGTTCCGGACTGACTCGGGCCTCAGGAAACACCATATATTTT. The encoded protein is CASGSGLTRASGNTIYF. Combining the CDR3 with reference TRBV12-5 and TRBJ1-3 gives the whole variable domain DARVTQTPRHKVTEMGQEVTMRCQPILGHNTVFWYRQTMMQGLELLAYFRNRAPLDDSGMPKDRFSAEMPDATLATLKIQPSEPRDSAVYFCASGSGLTRASGNTIYFGEGSWLTVV.